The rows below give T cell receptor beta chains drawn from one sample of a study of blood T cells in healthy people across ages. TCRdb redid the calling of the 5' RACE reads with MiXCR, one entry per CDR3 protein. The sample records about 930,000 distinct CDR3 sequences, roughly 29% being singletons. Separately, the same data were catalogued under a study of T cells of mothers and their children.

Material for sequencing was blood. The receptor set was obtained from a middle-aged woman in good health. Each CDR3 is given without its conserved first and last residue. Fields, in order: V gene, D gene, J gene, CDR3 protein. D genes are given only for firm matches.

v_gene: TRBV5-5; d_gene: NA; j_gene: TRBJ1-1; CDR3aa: ASSPGGVRGTEAF
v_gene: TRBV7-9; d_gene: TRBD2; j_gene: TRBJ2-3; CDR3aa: ASSLVERGRTDTQY
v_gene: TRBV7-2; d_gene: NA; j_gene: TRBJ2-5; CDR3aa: ASSRETGTQY
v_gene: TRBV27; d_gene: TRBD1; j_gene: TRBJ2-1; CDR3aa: ASSLAGGSNNEQF
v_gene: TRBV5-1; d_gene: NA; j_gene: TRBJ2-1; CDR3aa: ASSLERYYNEQF
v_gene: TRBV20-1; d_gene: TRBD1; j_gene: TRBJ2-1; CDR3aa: SVMTGGISDEQF
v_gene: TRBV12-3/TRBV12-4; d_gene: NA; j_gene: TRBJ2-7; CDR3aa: ASSFGQWKPEQY
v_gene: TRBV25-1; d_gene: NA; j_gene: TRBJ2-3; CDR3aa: ASSDVRVDTQY
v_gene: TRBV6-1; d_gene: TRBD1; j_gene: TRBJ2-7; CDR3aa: ASRDRGSSYEQY
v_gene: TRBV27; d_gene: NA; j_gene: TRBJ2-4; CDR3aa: ASRGRVAKNIQY
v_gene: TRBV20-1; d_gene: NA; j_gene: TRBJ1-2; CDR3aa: SALPQDIHYGYT
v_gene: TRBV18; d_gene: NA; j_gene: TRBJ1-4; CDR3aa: ASSPAAGGGLGKLF
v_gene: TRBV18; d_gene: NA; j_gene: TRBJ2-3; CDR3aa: ASQPQRQSTDTQY
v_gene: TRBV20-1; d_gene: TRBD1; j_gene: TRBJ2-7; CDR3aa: SAPPGGSATYEQY
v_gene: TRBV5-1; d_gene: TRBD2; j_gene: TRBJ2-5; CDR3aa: ASSSGTSGGGETQY
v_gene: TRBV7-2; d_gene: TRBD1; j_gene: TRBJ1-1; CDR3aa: ASSLDRDRTEAF
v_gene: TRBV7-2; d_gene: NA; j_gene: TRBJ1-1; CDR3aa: ASSLRVQHTEAF